This T cell receptor (beta chain) was sequenced for a study of human T cells and chemical hapten exposure. The time point here: patch test 3, about 24 weeks after DPC sensitization. The treatment is: therapeutic diphenylcyclopropenone sensitization with weekly scalp DPC. TCRdb redid the calling of the RACE reads with MiXCR, one entry per CDR3 protein. The sample yields approximately 60,000 distinct CDR3 sequences, 9.5% to 12% seen once. The ends were cut back, 2 bases at V and 6 bases at J, with 8 bases in the middle. There are 13 residues in the CDR3. This clonotype was seen ten or more times. The TCR sequence derives from a woman aged 25 to 39 with alopecia areata. Some clones in this sample may be carry-over from other donors' samples. The chain has TRBV12-3 or TRBV12-4 and TRBJ1-5; D is uncertain. The sample here was whole blood, taken in connection with sensitization to the hapten diphenylcyclopropenone (DPC). CDR3 region: CASSLLVGQPQHF. DNA for the CDR3: TGTGCCAGCAGTTTATTGGTCGGTCAGCCCCAGCATTTT.